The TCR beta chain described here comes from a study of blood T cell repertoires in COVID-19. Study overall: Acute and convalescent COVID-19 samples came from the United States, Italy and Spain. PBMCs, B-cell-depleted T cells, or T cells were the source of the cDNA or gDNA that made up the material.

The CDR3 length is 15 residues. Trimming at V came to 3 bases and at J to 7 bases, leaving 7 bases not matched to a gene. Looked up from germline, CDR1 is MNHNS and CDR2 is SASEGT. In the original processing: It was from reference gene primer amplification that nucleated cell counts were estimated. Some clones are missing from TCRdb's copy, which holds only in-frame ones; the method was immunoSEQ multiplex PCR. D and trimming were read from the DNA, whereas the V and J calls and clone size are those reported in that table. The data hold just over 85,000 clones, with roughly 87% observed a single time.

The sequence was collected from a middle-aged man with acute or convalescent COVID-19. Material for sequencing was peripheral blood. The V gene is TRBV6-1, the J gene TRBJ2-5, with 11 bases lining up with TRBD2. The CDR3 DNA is TGTGCCAGCAGTGAGACTAGCGGGGAGGGTAGGACCCAGTACTTC. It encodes CASSETSGEGRTQYF.